The sequence of this TCR beta chain was determined in a study of radiotherapy plus CTLA-4 blockade in lung cancer (dated by TCRdb to 2017 to 2018). In the study overall: Among enrolled patients, 18% had an objective response and around 33% reached disease control. General findings and caveats noted by the study authors: After treatment with radiotherapy and ipilimumab, TCR clones that came from tumors expanded in the peripheral blood. Early dynamic changes in blood T cell clones, together with increased serum interferon-beta after radiation, were reported as the strongest predictors of response.

V is shortened by 0 bases, J by 3 bases, and the region joining them spans 14 bases. The CDR3 measures 16 amino acids from cysteine to phenylalanine. Just CDR3 DNA is preserved here, 48 bases in frame from base 1. The CDR1 and CDR2 encoded by the germline V gene are MNHEY and SVGAGI. In this study, focal radiation therapy paired with CTLA-4 blockade (ipilimumab) was tested in patients who had chemo-refractory metastatic non-small-cell lung cancer. The method behind the library was the immunoSEQ multiplex PCR assay. TCRdb carries this immuneACCESS record with in-frame sequences only. Its versions omit some clonotypes, under half of them owing to an unresolved V gene in the studies checked, with the rest unexplained. Present in this sample are tens of thousands of clones, around 80% of which were seen just once. The ten largest make up roughly a tenth of the sample. Worth noting for this clone: Its specific antigen is unknown. No much larger clone exists at a distance of one base, and base qualities are not known.

The TCR sequence derives from a human donor with non-small cell lung cancer who had a complete response to radiotherapy plus ipilimumab. The chain employs TRBV6-5 and TRBJ1-2; the best D guess is TRBD1, with 5 bases matching. Sequenced material: peripheral blood, taken from a patient treated with radiotherapy plus ipilimumab. The DNA sequence is as follows: TGTGCCAGCAGTTACTCGTTGGGGACGGAAGACTATGGCTACACCTTC. This codes for CASSYSLGTEDYGYTF.